This TCR beta chain was captured by sequencing in a study of Tregs in tolerant kidney transplant recipients. Study results and caveats: Findings come from small patient numbers and require larger validation. Activated donor B cell expansion appeared to reveal the most relevant donor-specific TCRbeta repertoire. Biological reproducibility was not directly addressed in this study.

This clone was seen only once. Its antigen remains unknown. The repertoire was sequenced with immunoSEQ multiplex PCR; TCRdb's copy has only in-frame clones and lacks some. The sample has about 110,000 clones, roughly 89% seen once. The material was CD4+ T cells from blood, obtained before the transplant. The source of this sequence is a human donor who received a combined kidney and bone marrow transplant.

This chain's CDR3 is CASSRGAGGEQFF. Written as DNA, the CDR3 is TGTGCCAGCAGCCGGGGGGCGGGTGGTGAGCAGTTCTTC. The chain joins TRBV7-9 to TRBJ2-1; D possibly corresponds to TRBD2 (7 bases). CDR1 and CDR2 from the germline V gene are SEHNR and FQNEAQ (reference sequence). Trimming pared 5 bases from V and 9 bases from J, leaving 14 bases between. The CDR3 is 13 amino acids.